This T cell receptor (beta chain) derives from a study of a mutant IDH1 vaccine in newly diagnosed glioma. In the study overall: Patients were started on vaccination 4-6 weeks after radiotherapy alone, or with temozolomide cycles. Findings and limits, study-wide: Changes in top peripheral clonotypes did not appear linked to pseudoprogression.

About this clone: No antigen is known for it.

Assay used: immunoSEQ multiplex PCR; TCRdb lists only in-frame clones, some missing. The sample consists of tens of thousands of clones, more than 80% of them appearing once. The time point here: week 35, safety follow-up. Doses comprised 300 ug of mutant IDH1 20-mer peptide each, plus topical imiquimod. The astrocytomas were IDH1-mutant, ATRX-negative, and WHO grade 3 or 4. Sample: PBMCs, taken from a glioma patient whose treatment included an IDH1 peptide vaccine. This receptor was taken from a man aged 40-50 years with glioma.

The CDR3 DNA reads as TGTGCCAGCAGTTCAAGACAGGGCACAGATACGCAGTATTTT. Translation: CASSSRQGTDTQYF. The chain has TRBV6-5 and TRBJ2-3; D perhaps matches TRBD1 (6 bases). This CDR3 has 14 amino acids. V was clipped by 4 bases and J by 1 base, with 9 bases between them. Germline assignment: CDR1 MNHEY and CDR2 SVGAGI.